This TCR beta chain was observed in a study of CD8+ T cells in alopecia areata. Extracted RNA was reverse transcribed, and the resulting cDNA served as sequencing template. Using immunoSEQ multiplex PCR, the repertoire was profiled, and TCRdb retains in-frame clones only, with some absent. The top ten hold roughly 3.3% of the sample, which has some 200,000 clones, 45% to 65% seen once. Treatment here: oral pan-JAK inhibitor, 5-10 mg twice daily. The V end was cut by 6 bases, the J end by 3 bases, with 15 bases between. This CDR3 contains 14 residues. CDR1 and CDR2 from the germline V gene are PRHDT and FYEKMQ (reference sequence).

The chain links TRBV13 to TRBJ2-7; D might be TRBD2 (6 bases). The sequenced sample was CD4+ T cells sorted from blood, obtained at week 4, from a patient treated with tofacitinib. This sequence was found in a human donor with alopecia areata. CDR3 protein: CASRRGLGHYEQYF. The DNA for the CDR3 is TGTGCCAGCAGACGGGGACTTGGTCACTACGAGCAGTACTTC.